Described below is a single T cell receptor beta chain sequence and its context. Its antigen is unknown. At one end, the junction sequence differs from germline, possibly due to a read error. This record belongs to a study of neurological immune-mediated disorders. Study findings and constraints: HTLV-1-associated myelopathy ranked highest for TCR clonal expansion and multiple sclerosis lowest, beneath healthy controls.

Over 160 million TCR-beta sequences from 15-18 subjects were obtained in each sequencing run. Each CDR3 protein gets one entry after TCRdb re-called the 5' RACE reads with MiXCR. The sample comprises about 120,000 distinct CDR3 sequences, roughly 3.2% of which are singletons, and around 1.4% rests with the top ten. This TCR came from a woman aged 30 to 39 with multiple sclerosis. Sequenced material: PBMCs.

The CDR3, as DNA: TGTGTCAGCAGTTTTGCGGGAGGGGGCAATGAGCAGTTCTTC. Translation gives CVSSFAGGGNEQFF. The rearrangement uses TRBV12-3 or TRBV12-4 and TRBJ2-1, with 9 bases identical to TRBD2. The CDR3 length is 14 residues.